Each of the 10 T cell receptor beta chains below was sequenced from the same sample in a study of neurological immune-mediated disorders. TCRdb reanalysed the 5' RACE reads using MiXCR and keeps one entry per CDR3 protein. The table lists 80,000 or so distinct CDR3 sequences, under 10% of them singletons, with 1.7% in the top ten. Sequencing input: PBMCs. These receptor sequences come from a man aged 45-65 years in good health.

In its sample, this clonotype was seen many times. The chain combines TRBV18 with TRBJ2-3; weak D call: TRBD2 (6 bases). The CDR3 is 13 residues long. The germline V gene has CDR1 KGHSH and CDR2 LQKENI. Trimming took 3 bases from V and 4 from J, leaving 8 bases between them. DNA for the CDR3: TGTGCCAGCTCACCGCCGGGAGCAGATACGCAGTATTTT. Encoded protein: CASSPPGADTQYF.

This clonotype has a handful of counts. The CDR3 is CASSVVGDTQYF. The CDR3, as DNA: TGTGCCAGCAGCGTAGTTGGAGATACGCAGTATTTT. V and J are TRBV9 and TRBJ2-3; D uncertain. Trimming removed 0 bases at V and 5 bases at J, with 4 bases between. Germline assignment: CDR1 SGDLS and CDR2 YYNGEE. CDR3 length equals 12 residues.

This clonotype was recorded at least ten times. The V gene is TRBV5-1, the J gene TRBJ1-4; D perhaps matches TRBD1 (5 bases). The V gene's germline CDR1 is SGHRS and CDR2 YFSETQ. The CDR3 extends over 17 amino acids. V was pared by 0 bases and J by 5 bases, with 17 bases between. The CDR3 region has the DNA TGCGCCAGCAGCTTGGCCCCGGGTGGGACGGAAAATGAAAAACTGTTTTTT. This gives the protein CASSLAPGGTENEKLFF.

The sample holds many counts of this clonotype. J is TRBJ1-1 and V is TRBV6-5, with D tentatively TRBD1 (5 bases). CDR3 size: 15 residues. Trimming left V 7 bases short and J 0 bases short, with 15 bases between. Germline-derived CDR1 and CDR2 are MNHEY and SVGAGI. The CDR3 DNA reads TGTGCCAGCACTAGGGGCAGCCCCATGAACACTGAAGCTTTCTTT. This gives the protein CASTRGSPMNTEAFF.

In this sample, this clonotype turned up a few times. The chain uses TRBV29-1 and TRBJ1-2; 10 bases agree with TRBD1. Per the germline V gene, CDR1 is SQVTM and CDR2 is ANQGSEA. This CDR3 spans 12 amino acids. V lost 7 bases, J lost 8 bases, and 7 bases stayed unmatched. CDR3 DNA sequence: TGCAGCGCGGACAGGGGGGGAAGAGGCTACACCTTC. It encodes CSADRGGRGYTF.

The rearrangement uses TRBV20-1 and TRBJ2-1; 14 nucleotides match TRBD2. The CDR3 loop spans 15 amino acids. Germline CDR1 and CDR2: DFQATT and SNEGSKA (reference sequence). After removal of 5 bases from V and 7 bases from J, the junction contained 7 bases not matched to a gene. CDR3 coding DNA: TGCAGTGCTCCTAAGGGACTAGCGGGGGTTAATGAGCAGTTCTTC. Translating gives CSAPKGLAGVNEQFF.

This clonotype has a count of ten or more. The V gene is TRBV20-1, the J gene TRBJ1-2; a possible D gene is TRBD1 (5 bases). Germline assignment: CDR1 DFQATT and CDR2 SNEGSKA (reference sequence). This CDR3 region has 14 residues. The V end was cut by 0 bases, the J end by 0 bases, with 8 bases between. The CDR3 protein is CSARDKGPNYGYTF. The CDR3 nucleotides read TGCAGTGCTAGAGATAAGGGGCCTAACTATGGCTACACCTTC.

This clonotype was observed at least ten times. This chain joins TRBV18 and TRBJ2-7, with D perhaps TRBD2 (5 bases). V was clipped by 5 bases and J by 1 base, with 12 bases between them. The CDR3 loop spans 14 amino acids. Germline CDR1 KGHSH, CDR2 LQKENI. Here the CDR3 reads CASSSGVGSYEQYF. The CDR3 DNA is TGTGCCAGCTCATCCGGGGTCGGATCCTACGAGCAGTACTTC.

This clonotype was seen ten or more times. This rearrangement joins TRBV6-1 to TRBJ2-5; 10 bases align to TRBD2. The V gene end was trimmed by 7 bases and the J gene end by 2 bases; junction bases not matched to a gene: 7. This CDR3 contains 15 residues. Germline CDR1 is MNHNS and CDR2 is SASEGT. The CDR3 DNA sequence: TGTGCCAGCATGAGAGGGACTAGCGCACAAGAGACCCAGTACTTC. It codes for CASMRGTSAQETQYF.

This clonotype was observed a handful of times. The V gene is TRBV20-1, the J gene TRBJ1-5, with D perhaps TRBD1 (5 bases). The CDR3 is 13 residues long. Germline V lookup: CDR1 DFQATT, CDR2 SNEGSKA (reference sequence). V lost 7 bases and J 4 bases, leaving 14 bases between the germline ends. CDR3 residues: CSVHGGWNQPQHF. The CDR3 bases are TGCAGTGTCCACGGGGGTTGGAATCAGCCCCAGCATTTT.